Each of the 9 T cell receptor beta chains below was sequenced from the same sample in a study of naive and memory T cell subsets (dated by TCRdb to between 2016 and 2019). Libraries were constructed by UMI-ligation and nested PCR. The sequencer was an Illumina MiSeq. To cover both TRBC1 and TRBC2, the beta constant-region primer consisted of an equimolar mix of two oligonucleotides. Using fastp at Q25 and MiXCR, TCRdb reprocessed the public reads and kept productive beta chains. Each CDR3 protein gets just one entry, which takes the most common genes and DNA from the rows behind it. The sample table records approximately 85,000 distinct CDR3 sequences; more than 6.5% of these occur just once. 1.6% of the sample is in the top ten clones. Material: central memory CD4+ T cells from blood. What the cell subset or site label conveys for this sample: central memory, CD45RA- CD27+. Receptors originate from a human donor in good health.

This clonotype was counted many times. CDR3 sequence (DNA): TGCGCCAGCAGCCAAAATTTGGCAGGAGCCTACTACACCTTC. It specifies CASSQNLAGAYYTF. This rearrangement joins TRBV4-3 to TRBJ1-2; the D is unclear. The CDR3 runs to 14 residues. V was cut by 2 bases and J by 10 bases, with 17 bases left in between. Germline CDR1 is LGHNA and CDR2 is YSLEER.

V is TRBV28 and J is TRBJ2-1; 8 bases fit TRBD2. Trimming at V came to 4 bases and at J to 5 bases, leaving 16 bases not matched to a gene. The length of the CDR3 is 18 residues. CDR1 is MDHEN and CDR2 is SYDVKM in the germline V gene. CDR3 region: CASSSSREERGRDNEQFF. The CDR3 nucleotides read TGTGCCAGCAGTTCATCCCGGGAGGAGCGGGGGCGGGACAATGAGCAGTTCTTC.

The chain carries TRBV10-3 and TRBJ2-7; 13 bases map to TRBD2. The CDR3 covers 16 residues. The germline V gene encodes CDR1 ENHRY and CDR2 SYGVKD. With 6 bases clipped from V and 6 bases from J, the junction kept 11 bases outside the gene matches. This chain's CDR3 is CAISAGTSGTRSEQYF. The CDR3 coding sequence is TGTGCCATCAGCGCCGGGACTAGCGGGACAAGGAGCGAGCAGTACTTC.

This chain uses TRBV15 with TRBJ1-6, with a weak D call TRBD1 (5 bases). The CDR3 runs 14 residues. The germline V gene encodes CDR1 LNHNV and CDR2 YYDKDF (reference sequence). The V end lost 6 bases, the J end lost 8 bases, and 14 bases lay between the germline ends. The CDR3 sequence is CATSSNGGDSPLHF. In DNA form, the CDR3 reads TGTGCCACCAGTAGCAACGGGGGGGATTCACCCCTCCACTTT.

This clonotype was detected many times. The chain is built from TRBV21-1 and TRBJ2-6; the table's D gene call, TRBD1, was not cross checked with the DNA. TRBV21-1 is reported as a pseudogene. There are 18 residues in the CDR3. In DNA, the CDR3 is TGTGCCAGCAGCAAATTCATCCAGGGGGCTTCTGGGGCCAACGTCCTGACTTTC. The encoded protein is CASSKFIQGASGANVLTF.

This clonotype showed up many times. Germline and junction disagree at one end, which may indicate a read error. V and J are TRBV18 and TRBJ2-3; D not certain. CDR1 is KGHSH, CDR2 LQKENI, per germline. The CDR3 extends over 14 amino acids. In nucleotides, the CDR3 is TGTGCCAGCCCACCCCTAGGTCCCACAGATACGCAGTATTTT. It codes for CASPPLGPTDTQYF.

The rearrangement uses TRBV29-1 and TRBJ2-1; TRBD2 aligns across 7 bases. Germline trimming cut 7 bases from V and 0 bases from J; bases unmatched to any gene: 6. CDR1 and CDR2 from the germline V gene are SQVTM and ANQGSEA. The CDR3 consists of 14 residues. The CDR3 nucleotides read TGCAGCGGGAAAGCGGGGAGCTCCTACAATGAGCAGTTCTTC. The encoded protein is CSGKAGSSYNEQFF.

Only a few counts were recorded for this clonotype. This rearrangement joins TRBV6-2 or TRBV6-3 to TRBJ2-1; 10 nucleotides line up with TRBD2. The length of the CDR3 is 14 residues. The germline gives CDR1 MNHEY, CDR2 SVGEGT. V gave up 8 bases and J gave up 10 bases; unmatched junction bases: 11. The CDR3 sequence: CASGSGGAFGEQFF. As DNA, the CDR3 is TGTGCCAGCGGAAGCGGGGGGGCCTTCGGGGAGCAGTTCTTC.

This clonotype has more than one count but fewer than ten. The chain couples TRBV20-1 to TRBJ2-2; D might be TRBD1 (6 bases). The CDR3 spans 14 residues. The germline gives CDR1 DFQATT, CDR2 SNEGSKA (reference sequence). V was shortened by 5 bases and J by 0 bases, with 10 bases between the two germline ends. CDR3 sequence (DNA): TGCAGTGCTCCCAGGGGCGCGAACACCGGGGAGCTGTTTTTT. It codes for CSAPRGANTGELFF.